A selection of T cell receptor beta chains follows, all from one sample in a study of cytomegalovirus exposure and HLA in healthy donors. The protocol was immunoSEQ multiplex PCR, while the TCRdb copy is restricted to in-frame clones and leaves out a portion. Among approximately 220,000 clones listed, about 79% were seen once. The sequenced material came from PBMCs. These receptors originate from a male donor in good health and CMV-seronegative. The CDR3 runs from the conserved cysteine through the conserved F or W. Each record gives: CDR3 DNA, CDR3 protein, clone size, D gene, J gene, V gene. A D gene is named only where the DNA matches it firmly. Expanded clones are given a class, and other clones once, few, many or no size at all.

cdr3_nt: TGTGCCAGCAGCGTAGTGAGTTCGGCCGGAGGGGAGACCCAGTACTTC; cdr3_aa: CASSVVSSAGGETQYF; clone_size: .; d_call: .; j_call: TRBJ2-5; v_call: TRBV9
cdr3_nt: TGTGCCAGCAGTGGACGGGACAGCTCCTACGAGCAGTACTTC; cdr3_aa: CASSGRDSSYEQYF; clone_size: many; d_call: TRBD1; j_call: TRBJ2-7; v_call: TRBV25-1
cdr3_nt: TGTGCCAGCAGTGCGGGCTACGAGCAGTACTTC; cdr3_aa: CASSAGYEQYF; clone_size: once; d_call: .; j_call: TRBJ2-7; v_call: TRBV27
cdr3_nt: TGTGCCAGTGCACCGGCAGGGGAAAGAACTGAAGCTTTCTTT; cdr3_aa: CASAPAGERTEAFF; clone_size: .; d_call: .; j_call: TRBJ1-1; v_call: TRBV27
cdr3_nt: TGTGCCAGCAGCGATCAGGGTAGCTACGAGCAGTACTTC; cdr3_aa: CASSDQGSYEQYF; clone_size: once; d_call: .; j_call: TRBJ2-7; v_call: TRBV13
cdr3_nt: TGTGCCAGCAGCGGGTACTACGAGCAGTACTTC; cdr3_aa: CASSGYYEQYF; clone_size: .; d_call: .; j_call: TRBJ2-7; v_call: TRBV7-2
cdr3_nt: TGCGCCAGCAGCCCGGGGCCGGGGAGGGCCACCGGGGAGCTGTTTTTT; cdr3_aa: CASSPGPGRATGELFF; clone_size: .; d_call: TRBD2; j_call: TRBJ2-2; v_call: TRBV5-1
cdr3_nt: TGTGCCATCAGTGAGTGGGGACTGCGCTCCTACAATGAGCAGTTCTTC; cdr3_aa: CAISEWGLRSYNEQFF; clone_size: .; d_call: .; j_call: TRBJ2-1; v_call: TRBV10-3
cdr3_nt: TGCGCCAGCAAAACTAGCGGGGGCACAGATACGCAGTATTTT; cdr3_aa: CASKTSGGTDTQYF; clone_size: .; d_call: TRBD2; j_call: TRBJ2-3; v_call: TRBV10-2
cdr3_nt: TGTGCCAGTAGTATCTCTCTGACTCCGAACACCGGGGAGCTGTTTTTT; cdr3_aa: CASSISLTPNTGELFF; clone_size: .; d_call: .; j_call: TRBJ2-2; v_call: TRBV19
cdr3_nt: TGTGCCAGCAGCCCCAGGACAGGGCCAGGGAGCGAGCAGTACTTC; cdr3_aa: CASSPRTGPGSEQYF; clone_size: few; d_call: TRBD1; j_call: TRBJ2-7; v_call: TRBV11-1
cdr3_nt: TGTGCCAGCAGTACAGGGGCGGGCACTGAAGCTTTCTTT; cdr3_aa: CASSTGAGTEAFF; clone_size: .; d_call: TRBD1; j_call: TRBJ1-1; v_call: TRBV9
cdr3_nt: TGTGCCAGCAGCGTCGATCAGGGGGCGGACTATGGCTACACCTTC; cdr3_aa: CASSVDQGADYGYTF; clone_size: .; d_call: TRBD1; j_call: TRBJ1-2; v_call: TRBV9
cdr3_nt: TGTGCCACCAGCAGAGATCATCGCAGGGTTCGGACCTTGGACACTGAAGCTTTCTTT; cdr3_aa: CATSRDHRRVRTLDTEAFF; clone_size: .; d_call: .; j_call: TRBJ1-1; v_call: TRBV15
cdr3_nt: TGTGCCAGCAGGGTGGGACAGGGCGTCTACAATGAGCAGTTCTTC; cdr3_aa: CASRVGQGVYNEQFF; clone_size: .; d_call: TRBD1; j_call: TRBJ2-1; v_call: TRBV6-5
cdr3_nt: TGTGCCAGCAGCCCGACCCGCGCGGGGCCCCAGCATTTT; cdr3_aa: CASSPTRAGPQHF; clone_size: few; d_call: .; j_call: TRBJ1-5; v_call: TRBV4-2
cdr3_nt: TGTGCCAGCAGTGACGGGGGGGCCCTAATTGCGAACACCGGGGAGCTGTTTTTT; cdr3_aa: CASSDGGALIANTGELFF; clone_size: few; d_call: TRBD2; j_call: TRBJ2-2; v_call: TRBV28
cdr3_nt: TGTGCCAGCAGCTTAGGTGTGCAGGGGCGCACAGATACGCAGTATTTT; cdr3_aa: CASSLGVQGRTDTQYF; clone_size: .; d_call: .; j_call: TRBJ2-3; v_call: TRBV7-9
cdr3_nt: TGTGCCAGCTTAGTTTGGCTAGCGGGAGGAGTCGGGTCCAAAAACATTCAGTACTTC; cdr3_aa: CASLVWLAGGVGSKNIQYF; clone_size: .; d_call: TRBD2; j_call: TRBJ2-4; v_call: TRBV2
cdr3_nt: TGCAGCGTTGTCTCCCCAGGGGAAAGCTCCTACAATGAGCAGTTCTTC; cdr3_aa: CSVVSPGESSYNEQFF; clone_size: .; d_call: .; j_call: TRBJ2-1; v_call: TRBV29-1
cdr3_nt: TGTGCCAGTAGAATGGGACAGGGTAAGTTGCAGCCCCAGCATTTT; cdr3_aa: CASRMGQGKLQPQHF; clone_size: .; d_call: TRBD1; j_call: TRBJ1-5; v_call: TRBV19
cdr3_nt: TGTGCCAGCAAAACAGGGGGGTCCTACGAGCAGTACTTC; cdr3_aa: CASKTGGSYEQYF; clone_size: .; d_call: TRBD1; j_call: TRBJ2-7; v_call: TRBV27
cdr3_nt: TGTGCCAGCAGTCCCGGGACAGCCTCCTACGAGCAGTACTTC; cdr3_aa: CASSPGTASYEQYF; clone_size: .; d_call: TRBD1; j_call: TRBJ2-7; v_call: TRBV6-6
cdr3_nt: TGTGCCAGCAGCTTGGGGGCAGGGGCCTTCAATCAGCCCCAGCATTTT; cdr3_aa: CASSLGAGAFNQPQHF; clone_size: .; d_call: .; j_call: TRBJ1-5; v_call: TRBV5-6
cdr3_nt: TGTGCCAGCAGTTTTCTTCGTCCGGAGGATGAGCAGTTCTTC; cdr3_aa: CASSFLRPEDEQFF; clone_size: few; d_call: .; j_call: TRBJ2-1; v_call: TRBV6-5
cdr3_nt: TGTGCCAGCAGCTTAGATAGCGGGAGGACCACAGATACGCAGTATTTT; cdr3_aa: CASSLDSGRTTDTQYF; clone_size: .; d_call: TRBD2; j_call: TRBJ2-3; v_call: TRBV7-9
cdr3_nt: TGTGCCAGCAGCTTAGAGGGGAACACCGGGGAGCTGTTTTTT; cdr3_aa: CASSLEGNTGELFF; clone_size: few; d_call: .; j_call: TRBJ2-2; v_call: TRBV7-3
cdr3_nt: TGTGCCAGCACCCTAGTCGGGGGGAAAGAATACGAGCAGTACTTC; cdr3_aa: CASTLVGGKEYEQYF; clone_size: .; d_call: TRBD2; j_call: TRBJ2-7; v_call: TRBV6-1
cdr3_nt: TGTGCCAGCAGCAAAACGGGGGGACTAGCGGGAGAAGGAACCGGGGAGCTGTTTTTT; cdr3_aa: CASSKTGGLAGEGTGELFF; clone_size: .; d_call: .; j_call: TRBJ2-2; v_call: TRBV21-1
cdr3_nt: TGTGCCAGCAGCCCTCGTGAGGGATACACCGGGGAGCTGTTTTTT; cdr3_aa: CASSPREGYTGELFF; clone_size: .; d_call: .; j_call: TRBJ2-2; v_call: TRBV7-9
cdr3_nt: TGCGCCAGCAGCCAACTGACAGGGGACCCCTCCTACGAGCAGTACTTC; cdr3_aa: CASSQLTGDPSYEQYF; clone_size: .; d_call: TRBD1; j_call: TRBJ2-7; v_call: TRBV4-3
cdr3_nt: TGCGCCAGCAGCTACGCAGGGGCTAGGTACGAGCAGTACTTC; cdr3_aa: CASSYAGARYEQYF; clone_size: .; d_call: .; j_call: TRBJ2-7; v_call: TRBV5-1
cdr3_nt: TGTGCCAGCAACGAGCGGGAGCAAGAGACCCAGTACTTC; cdr3_aa: CASNEREQETQYF; clone_size: .; d_call: TRBD2; j_call: TRBJ2-5; v_call: TRBV7-9
cdr3_nt: TGTGCCAGCAGCTCCCGGGTAGCCGTTAGCAATCAGCCCCAGCATTTT; cdr3_aa: CASSSRVAVSNQPQHF; clone_size: .; d_call: .; j_call: TRBJ1-5; v_call: TRBV9
cdr3_nt: TGTGCCAGCAGCGTAGGAGGACAGGCCCTCTACGAGCAGTACTTC; cdr3_aa: CASSVGGQALYEQYF; clone_size: once; d_call: TRBD1; j_call: TRBJ2-7; v_call: TRBV9
cdr3_nt: TGTGCCTGGAAAGGACAGGTCGACACCGGGGAGCTGTTTTTT; cdr3_aa: CAWKGQVDTGELFF; clone_size: once; d_call: TRBD1; j_call: TRBJ2-2; v_call: TRBV30
cdr3_nt: TGTGCCAGCAAACAGACCGGGACTAGCTCCTACGAGCAGTACTTC; cdr3_aa: CASKQTGTSSYEQYF; clone_size: once; d_call: TRBD2; j_call: TRBJ2-7; v_call: TRBV28
cdr3_nt: TGTGCCAGCAGCGTAGTGGGGGGGGACGCCGGGGAGCTGTTTTTT; cdr3_aa: CASSVVGGDAGELFF; clone_size: .; d_call: TRBD2; j_call: TRBJ2-2; v_call: TRBV9
cdr3_nt: TGCGCCAGCAGCTTGTGGGGCGGTGGCGGGAACACTGAAGCTTTCTTT; cdr3_aa: CASSLWGGGGNTEAFF; clone_size: .; d_call: .; j_call: TRBJ1-1; v_call: TRBV5-1
cdr3_nt: TGTGCCAGCAGTTCCCCGGGACTAGGTCACTACGAGCAGTACTTC; cdr3_aa: CASSSPGLGHYEQYF; clone_size: .; d_call: TRBD2; j_call: TRBJ2-7; v_call: TRBV6-5
cdr3_nt: TGTGCCAGCAGCGGGAGACAGGGGAATGAAAAACTGTTTTTT; cdr3_aa: CASSGRQGNEKLFF; clone_size: few; d_call: TRBD1; j_call: TRBJ1-4; v_call: TRBV7-6
cdr3_nt: TGTGCCAGCAGCGTCGAGAGGGCTAGCGGTTACAATGAGCAGTTCTTC; cdr3_aa: CASSVERASGYNEQFF; clone_size: .; d_call: TRBD2; j_call: TRBJ2-1; v_call: TRBV7-2
cdr3_nt: TGTGCCAGCAGCGTAATAGGGGGCGAAACAGATACGCAGTATTTT; cdr3_aa: CASSVIGGETDTQYF; clone_size: .; d_call: TRBD1; j_call: TRBJ2-3; v_call: TRBV9
cdr3_nt: TGTGCCAGCAGAGGGGGGGGCAGGCTAGCGGGAGGTACGGGCAATGAGCAGTTCTTC; cdr3_aa: CASRGGGRLAGGTGNEQFF; clone_size: .; d_call: TRBD2; j_call: TRBJ2-1; v_call: TRBV28
cdr3_nt: TGTGCCAGCGGGCGATCCGGGGAGCTGTTTTTT; cdr3_aa: CASGRSGELFF; clone_size: .; d_call: .; j_call: TRBJ2-2; v_call: TRBV27
cdr3_nt: TGTGCCAGCAGTTACTTGACAGGGGGCTATGGCTACACCTTC; cdr3_aa: CASSYLTGGYGYTF; clone_size: few; d_call: TRBD1; j_call: TRBJ1-2; v_call: TRBV6-5
cdr3_nt: TGTGCCAGCAGTTTTTGGGGGGGCTTGGGCTATGGCTACACCTTC; cdr3_aa: CASSFWGGLGYGYTF; clone_size: once; d_call: .; j_call: TRBJ1-2; v_call: TRBV28
cdr3_nt: TGCAGCGTTGAAGGACGACGGACTAGCGGAACCTACACAGATACGCAGTATTTT; cdr3_aa: CSVEGRRTSGTYTDTQYF; clone_size: .; d_call: TRBD2; j_call: TRBJ2-3; v_call: TRBV29-1
cdr3_nt: TGCGCCAGCAGCCCAGAGGACAGGGAAGGGTATGGCTACACCTTC; cdr3_aa: CASSPEDREGYGYTF; clone_size: .; d_call: TRBD1; j_call: TRBJ1-2; v_call: TRBV5-1
cdr3_nt: TGTGCCAGCAGCTCCCCCCGGGGGGCTTCGAACACCGGGGAGCTGTTTTTT; cdr3_aa: CASSSPRGASNTGELFF; clone_size: .; d_call: .; j_call: TRBJ2-2; v_call: TRBV14
cdr3_nt: TGTGCCAGCAGTTTAAGACTAGCGGGTACGCAGTATTTT; cdr3_aa: CASSLRLAGTQYF; clone_size: .; d_call: TRBD2; j_call: TRBJ2-3; v_call: TRBV27
cdr3_nt: TGTGCCAGCAGCTCTGGCAGGGGGGTAGAGACCCAGTACTTC; cdr3_aa: CASSSGRGVETQYF; clone_size: .; d_call: .; j_call: TRBJ2-5; v_call: TRBV7-2
cdr3_nt: TGTGCCAGCAGTGAAGCCGTAACAGACACAGATACGCAGTATTTT; cdr3_aa: CASSEAVTDTDTQYF; clone_size: .; d_call: .; j_call: TRBJ2-3; v_call: TRBV6-1
cdr3_nt: TGTGCCAGCAGCGAAAATACAGGGGGTACCACTGAAGCTTTCTTT; cdr3_aa: CASSENTGGTTEAFF; clone_size: .; d_call: TRBD1; j_call: TRBJ1-1; v_call: TRBV7-3
cdr3_nt: TGTGCCAGCAGTTCCTACGGGCCACTAGCGGGGGAGACGGAGACCCAGTACTTC; cdr3_aa: CASSSYGPLAGETETQYF; clone_size: .; d_call: TRBD2; j_call: TRBJ2-5; v_call: TRBV28